The next 16 T cell receptor beta chains were all read from a single sample in a study of blood T cell repertoires in COVID-19. Sequencing was performed with immunoSEQ multiplex PCR; in TCRdb, only in-frame clones are kept and a portion is missing. Here the sample spans 100,000 to 150,000 clones, around 90% being singletons. The sample consisted of peripheral blood. The source of these receptors is a woman aged 60 to 75 with COVID-19, enrolled during active disease.

The rearrangement joins TRBV7-3 to TRBJ2-1, with 7 positions matching TRBD1. V shed 2 bases and J 8 bases; nucleotides not matched to a gene: 15. This CDR3 is 17 amino acids long. Per the germline V gene, CDR1 is SGHTA and CDR2 is FQGTGA. The CDR3 here is CASSLGLKGAFGDEQFF. CDR3 in DNA: TGTGCCAGCAGCTTAGGGTTGAAGGGGGCCTTTGGGGATGAGCAGTTCTTC.

The chain recombines TRBV3-1 (or the pseudogene TRBV3-2) with TRBJ2-1; TRBD1 agrees at 9 bases. V lost 3 bases, J lost 10 bases, and 7 bases stayed unmatched. The CDR3 extends over 14 amino acids. CDR1 and CDR2 from the germline V gene are LGHDT and YNNKEL (reference sequence). In DNA form, the CDR3 reads TGTGCCAGCAGCCAGGACCTACAGGGGGCCGAGCAGTTCTTC. It translates to CASSQDLQGAEQFF.

The gene calls are TRBV11-3 and TRBJ1-1; weak D call: TRBD1 (6 bases). Looked up from germline, CDR1 is SGHNT and CDR2 is YENEEA. V dropped 4 bases and J dropped 0 bases, with 9 bases sitting between them. The CDR3 extends over 14 amino acids. CDR3 loop: CASSSQGLNTEAFF. As DNA, the CDR3 is TGTGCCAGCAGCTCCCAGGGGTTGAACACTGAAGCTTTCTTT.

This chain links TRBV5-4 with TRBJ1-6; 7 bases match TRBD1. The CDR3 covers 15 residues. In germline, CDR1 is SGHNT, CDR2 YYREEE (reference sequence). Trimming at V came to 2 bases and at J to 6 bases, leaving 5 bases not matched to a gene. The CDR3: CASSLPGQTNSPLHF. The CDR3 region has the DNA TGTGCCAGCAGCTTACCGGGACAGACTAATTCACCCCTCCACTTT.

In DNA, the CDR3 is TGTGCCAGCTCACCACTCCAGGGGGTGAAACAAGAGACCCAGTACTTC. It yields the protein CASSPLQGVKQETQYF. The rearrangement uses TRBV18 and TRBJ2-5; 7 nucleotides line up with TRBD1. With V trimmed by 1 base and J by 2 bases, 7 bases remained unmatched. Per the germline V gene, CDR1 is KGHSH and CDR2 is LQKENI. This CDR3 has 16 amino acids.

The V gene is TRBV7-7, the J gene TRBJ2-2; 7 bases match TRBD1. After removal of 5 bases from V and 2 bases from J, the junction contained 8 bases not matched to a gene. Germline lookup yields CDR1 SSHAT and CDR2 FNYEAQ (reference sequence). CDR3 length: 16 residues. This CDR3 reads CASSGRQGLNTGELFF. The CDR3 nucleotides read TGTGCCAGCAGCGGACGACAGGGATTAAACACCGGGGAGCTGTTTTTT.

The chain's CDR3 is CASSGLGTGEYQETQYF. The CDR3 DNA follows: TGTGCCAGCAGCGGACTAGGGACAGGGGAGTACCAAGAGACCCAGTACTTC. The chain recombines TRBV5-8 with TRBJ2-5; 10 bases match TRBD1. CDR3 length: 17 amino acids. Germline assignment: CDR1 SGHTS and CDR2 YDEGEE. V gave up 4 bases and J gave up 0 bases; unmatched junction bases: 9.

This clone was seen a few times. V is TRBV5-5 and J is TRBJ1-1, with D possibly matching TRBD1 (6 bases). Trimming shortened V by 0 bases and J by 5 bases, and 11 bases separated the two germline ends. This CDR3 comprises 14 residues. In germline, CDR1 is SGHKS, CDR2 YYEKEE (reference sequence). The CDR3 region has the DNA TGTGCCAGCAGCTTGGTTGGGAGGGGGACTGAAGCTTTCTTT. This encodes CASSLVGRGTEAFF.

The V call is TRBV7-9, the J call TRBJ1-1; 8 bases align to TRBD1. V lost 5 bases, J lost 4 bases, and 9 bases stayed unmatched. CDR1 and CDR2 from the germline V gene are SEHNR and FQNEAQ (reference sequence). This CDR3 has 15 residues. The CDR3 coding sequence is TGTGCCAGCAGCCACCGACAGGGGATGAGCACTGAAGCTTTCTTT. Amino acids: CASSHRQGMSTEAFF.

The CDR3 region has the DNA TGTGCCAGCAGCGGACAGGGTGGGCATCAGCCCCAGCATTTT. It encodes CASSGQGGHQPQHF. The V and J genes are TRBV6-5 and TRBJ1-5, with 8 bases fitting TRBD1. The CDR3 is 14 residues long. Losses at the gene ends were 6 bases for V and 5 bases for J; bases not matched to a gene: 6. Germline V lookup: CDR1 MNHEY, CDR2 SVGAGI.

The chain employs TRBV10-3 and TRBJ1-5, with no clear D. The CDR3 spans 14 residues. In germline, CDR1 is ENHRY, CDR2 SYGVKD. V lost 3 bases, J lost 5 bases, and 11 bases lay in between. In nucleotides, the CDR3 is TGTGCCATCAGTGAAGAAGGGAGGGATCAGCCCCAGCATTTT. Its protein is CAISEEGRDQPQHF.

This chain links TRBV10-3 with TRBJ2-7, with 8 positions matching TRBD2. The CDR3 loop spans 15 amino acids. Trimming took 4 bases from V and 5 from J; bases not matched to a gene: 10. The germline CDR1 and CDR2 sequences are ENHRY and SYGVKD. Here the CDR3 reads CAISGGGRAGDEQYF. The CDR3 nucleotides read TGTGCCATCAGTGGAGGGGGGCGAGCGGGGGACGAGCAGTACTTC.

This chain connects TRBV7-2 to TRBJ2-1, with unresolved D. Trimming took 5 bases from V and 1 from J, leaving 9 bases between them. The length of the CDR3 is 14 residues. Germline V gene lookup returns CDR1 SGHTA and CDR2 FQGNSA. The CDR3 loop reads CASSPTRSYNEQFF. The CDR3 DNA reads TGTGCCAGCAGCCCTACGCGGTCCTACAATGAGCAGTTCTTC.

The gene calls are TRBV18 and TRBJ1-1; maybe TRBD1 (6 bases). Germline-derived CDR1 and CDR2 are KGHSH and LQKENI. With 2 bases removed from V and 5 bases from J, the gap between germline ends came to 15 bases. There are 15 residues in the CDR3. The CDR3 reads CASSPIRGALTEAFF. Written as DNA, the CDR3 is TGTGCCAGCTCACCAATCCGGGGGGCGCTTACTGAAGCTTTCTTT.

J is TRBJ1-6 and V is TRBV11-3; 7 bases match TRBD1. Germline V gene lookup returns CDR1 SGHNT and CDR2 YENEEA. The CDR3 consists of 14 residues. The junction had 1 base not matched to a gene; V was cut back by 5 bases and J by 3 bases. CDR3 bases: TGTGCCAGCAGCCGACAGGGCTATAATTCACCCCTCCACTTT. Its translation: CASSRQGYNSPLHF.

The V call is TRBV25-1, the J call TRBJ2-1; D perhaps matches TRBD1 (5 bases). This CDR3 comprises 14 residues. V shed 10 bases and J shed 0 bases, with 13 bases lying between them. Germline loops: CDR1 MGHDK, CDR2 SYGVNS. CDR3 nucleotides: TGTGCCACCCGACAGCTTAACTCCTACAATGAGCAGTTCTTC. It specifies CATRQLNSYNEQFF.